The text below deals with one T cell receptor (beta chain). This record comes from a study of blood T cell repertoires in COVID-19. Background on the study: COVID-19 samples, acute and convalescent, were from the United States, Italy and Spain. Sources were T cells, B-cell-depleted T cells, or PBMCs; the material itself was cDNA or gDNA.

CDR3 length equals 12 residues. The germline V gene encodes CDR1 SNHLY and CDR2 FYNNEI. The junction had 3 bases not matched to a gene; V was cut back by 7 bases and J by 4 bases. In the study's own analysis: How many nucleated cells were present was estimated from reference gene primer amplification. Sequenced by immunoSEQ multiplex PCR; TCRdb stores in-frame clones only, minus some. The DNA gave D and trimming, while V, J and clone size come from that table. Here the sample spans 60,000 to 65,000 clones, roughly 68% being singletons. This receptor was taken from a woman of 80 years or more with acute or convalescent COVID-19. Source material: peripheral blood. The chain couples TRBV2 to TRBJ2-7; 8 nucleotides agree with TRBD1. Here the CDR3 reads CASTGQGYEQYF. CDR3 DNA sequence: TGTGCCAGCACAGGACAGGGTTACGAGCAGTACTTC.